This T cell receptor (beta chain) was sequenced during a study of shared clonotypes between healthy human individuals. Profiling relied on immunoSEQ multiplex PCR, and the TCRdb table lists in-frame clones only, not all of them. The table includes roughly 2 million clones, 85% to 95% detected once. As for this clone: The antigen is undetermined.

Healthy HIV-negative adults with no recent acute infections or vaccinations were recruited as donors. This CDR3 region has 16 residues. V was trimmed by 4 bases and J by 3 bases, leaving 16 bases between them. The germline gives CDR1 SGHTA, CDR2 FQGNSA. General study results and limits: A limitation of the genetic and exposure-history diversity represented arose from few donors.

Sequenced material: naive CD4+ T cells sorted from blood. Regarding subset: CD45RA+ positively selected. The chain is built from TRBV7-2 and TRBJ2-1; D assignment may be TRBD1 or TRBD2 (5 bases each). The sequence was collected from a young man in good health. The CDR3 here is CASSSGPGRSYNEQFF. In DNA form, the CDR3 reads TGTGCCAGCAGCTCTGGACCGGGACGGAGCTACAATGAGCAGTTCTTC.